These 2 T cell receptor beta chains originate from one sample sequenced in a study of cytotoxic CD8 clonotypes in ibrutinib-treated CLL (dated by TCRdb to the early 2020s). Libraries came from the immunoSEQ multiplex PCR assay. Held by TCRdb, this immuneACCESS table contains in-frame sequences only and omits some clones. Under half of the omission traces to an unresolved V gene where checked; the cause of the rest is unknown. The sample has fewer than 35,000 clones on record, roughly 57% of them singletons. The ten largest clones take up less than 6% of the sample. The sample here was PBMCs, taken before ibrutinib treatment. The receptors derive from a human donor with chronic lymphocytic leukemia.

This clone was recorded a few times. The V call is TRBV7-9, the J call TRBJ1-2; no firm D call. Looked up from germline, CDR1 is SEHNR and CDR2 is FQNEAQ (reference sequence). V was pared by 1 base and J by 7 bases, with 16 bases between. The length of the CDR3 is 15 residues. The chain's CDR3 is CASSLEVVVGSGYTF. As DNA, the CDR3 is TGTGCCAGCAGCTTAGAGGTTGTGGTGGGGAGTGGCTACACCTTC.

This chain uses TRBV10-3 with TRBJ1-6, with 8 positions matching TRBD1. CDR1 is ENHRY, CDR2 SYGVKD, per germline. J gave up 6 bases and V 7 bases, and 2 bases lay outside the gene matches. CDR3 length: 13 amino acids. The chain's CDR3 is CAITQGANSPLHF. DNA for the CDR3: TGTGCCATCACCCAGGGGGCTAATTCACCCCTCCACTTT.